This T cell receptor beta chain was sequenced in a study of cytomegalovirus exposure and HLA in healthy donors. Germline V gene lookup returns CDR1 MRHNA and CDR2 SNTAGT. V lost 8 bases, J lost 2 bases, and 7 bases stayed unmatched. The CDR3 is 14 amino acids. Primers: 60 Vbeta forward and 13 Jbeta reverse. Assay: immunoSEQ multiplex PCR; the TCRdb copy retains only in-frame clones and omits some. The table includes some 170,000 clones, approximately 74% detected once. J is TRBJ2-5 and V is TRBV6-4; 8 bases agree with TRBD2. The receptor's source is a woman in her 30s in good health and CMV-seronegative. The sample was PBMCs. CDR3 in DNA: TGTGCCAGCGGGGGGACTAGGGGACAAGAGACCCAGTACTTC. As protein: CASGGTRGQETQYF.